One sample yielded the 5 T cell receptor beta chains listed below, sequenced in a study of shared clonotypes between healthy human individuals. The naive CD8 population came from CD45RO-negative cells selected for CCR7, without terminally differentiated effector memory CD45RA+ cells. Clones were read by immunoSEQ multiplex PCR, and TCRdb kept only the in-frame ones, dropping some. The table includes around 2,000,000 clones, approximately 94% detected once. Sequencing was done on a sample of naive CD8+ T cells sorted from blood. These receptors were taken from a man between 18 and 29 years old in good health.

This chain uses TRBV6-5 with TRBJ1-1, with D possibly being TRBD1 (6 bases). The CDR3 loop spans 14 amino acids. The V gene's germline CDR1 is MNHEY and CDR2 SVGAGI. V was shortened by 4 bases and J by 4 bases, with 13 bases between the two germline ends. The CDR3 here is CASSFSGESTEAFF. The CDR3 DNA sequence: TGTGCCAGCAGTTTCTCAGGGGAGAGCACTGAAGCTTTCTTT.

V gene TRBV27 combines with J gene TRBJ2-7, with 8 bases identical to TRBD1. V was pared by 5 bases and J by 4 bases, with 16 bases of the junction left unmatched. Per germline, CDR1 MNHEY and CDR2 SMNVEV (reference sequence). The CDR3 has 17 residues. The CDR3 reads CASSPPPDREDWYEQYF. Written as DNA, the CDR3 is TGTGCCAGCAGTCCCCCGCCGGACAGGGAGGATTGGTACGAGCAGTACTTC.

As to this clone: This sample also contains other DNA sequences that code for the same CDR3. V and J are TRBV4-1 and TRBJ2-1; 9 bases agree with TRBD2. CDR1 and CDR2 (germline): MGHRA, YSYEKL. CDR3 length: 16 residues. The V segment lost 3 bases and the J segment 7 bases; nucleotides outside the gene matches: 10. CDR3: CASSHVLAGGPNEQFF. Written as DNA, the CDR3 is TGCGCCAGCAGCCATGTCCTCGCGGGGGGGCCAAATGAGCAGTTCTTC.

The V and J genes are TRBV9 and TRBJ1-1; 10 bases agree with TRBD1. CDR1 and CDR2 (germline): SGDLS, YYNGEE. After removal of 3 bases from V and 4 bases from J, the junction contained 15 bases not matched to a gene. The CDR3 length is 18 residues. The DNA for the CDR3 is TGTGCCAGCAGCGGTTCCGGGACAGGGGCGTCTGCTCCCACTGAAGCTTTCTTT. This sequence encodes CASSGSGTGASAPTEAFF.

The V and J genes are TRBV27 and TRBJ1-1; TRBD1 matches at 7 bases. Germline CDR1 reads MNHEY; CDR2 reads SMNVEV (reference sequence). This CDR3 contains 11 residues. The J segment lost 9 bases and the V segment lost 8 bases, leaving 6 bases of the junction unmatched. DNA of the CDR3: TGTGCCAGCGGTCAGGGGGAACAAGCTTTCTTT. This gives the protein CASGQGEQAFF.